Listed here are 10 T cell receptor beta chains from one sample, sequenced in a study of blood T cells in healthy people across ages. A second PCR of about 7 to 12 cycles used a sample-barcoded 5' primer and a J-beta primer mix. A single record per CDR3 protein comes from TCRdb applying MiXCR to the 5' RACE reads. The table lists hundreds of thousands of distinct CDR3 sequences, around 42% of them singletons. The sample was blood. Receptors originate from a man aged 60 to 69 in good health.

This chain joins TRBV6-2 or TRBV6-3 and TRBJ2-1; 10 positions agree with TRBD2. V trimming: 5 bases; J trimming: 0 bases; junction bases outside the gene matches: 7. CDR1 MNHEY and CDR2 SVGEGT come from the germline V gene. There are 17 residues in the CDR3. The DNA of the CDR3 is TGTGCCAGCAGTCCGACTAGCGGGTTAGTCTCCTACAATGAGCAGTTCTTC. It translates to CASSPTSGLVSYNEQFF.

This chain uses TRBV5-1 with TRBJ2-2; no reliable D call. The CDR3 spans 14 residues. Germline CDR1 and CDR2: SGHRS and YFSETQ. V was pared by 6 bases and J by 6 bases, with 15 bases between. The CDR3: CASKRSPAAGELFF. The DNA of the CDR3 is TGCGCCAGCAAACGAAGTCCCGCTGCCGGGGAGCTGTTTTTT.

The chain links TRBV20-1 to TRBJ1-5, with a possible D match to TRBD1 (6 bases). V was pared by 0 bases and J by 9 bases, with 12 bases between. This CDR3 spans 13 amino acids. Germline lookup yields CDR1 DFQATT and CDR2 SNEGSKA (reference sequence). In DNA form, the CDR3 reads TGCAGTGCTAGAGAAGAGGGGGATCGGCCCCAGCATTTT. Translated, it gives CSAREEGDRPQHF.

V and J are TRBV20-1 and TRBJ1-1, with 8 bases identical to TRBD1. After removal of 2 bases from V and 7 bases from J, the junction contained 12 bases not matched to a gene. Germline V gene sequence: CDR1 DFQATT, CDR2 SNEGSKA (reference sequence). The CDR3 sequence is 15 residues long. CDR3 DNA sequence: TGCAGTGCTAGACCTTTAGACAGGGGCCTTCTTGAAGCTTTCTTT. Its translation: CSARPLDRGLLEAFF.

The genes are TRBV30 and TRBJ2-7, with 8 bases identical to TRBD2. The CDR3 totals 12 residues. The V segment lost 3 bases and the J segment 7 bases; nucleotides outside the gene matches: 5. Per germline, CDR1 GTSNPN and CDR2 SVGIG (reference sequence). CDR3 nucleotides: TGTGCCTGGAGCCCAGGCGGGAGGGAGCAGTACTTC. It is translated as CAWSPGGREQYF.

This clonotype was detected ten times or more. The chain uses TRBV12-3 or TRBV12-4 and TRBJ2-6; no clear D. V was trimmed by 4 bases and J by 0 bases, leaving 4 bases between them. The CDR3 contains 14 residues. The CDR3 sequence: CASSSSSGANVLTF. The CDR3 DNA is TGTGCCAGCAGTTCATCCTCTGGGGCCAACGTCCTGACTTTC.

This clonotype was detected a few times. The chain recombines TRBV20-1 with TRBJ2-7, with 8 bases aligning to TRBD1. CDR1 is DFQATT, CDR2 SNEGSKA, per germline (reference sequence). The CDR3 runs to 13 residues. J gave up 6 bases and V 0 bases, and 4 bases lay outside the gene matches. CDR3 nucleotide sequence: TGCAGTGCTAGAGACCGGGACAGGCGCGAGCAGTACTTC. Translation: CSARDRDRREQYF.

The J gene is TRBJ1-6, the V gene TRBV4-1, with D possibly being TRBD1 (5 bases). Trimming cost V 4 bases and J 6 bases, with 10 bases left between them. The length of the CDR3 is 14 residues. CDR1 is MGHRA and CDR2 is YSYEKL in the germline V gene. The CDR3 sequence: CASSPGPLNSPLHF. In DNA form, the CDR3 reads TGCGCCAGCAGCCCGGGACCTCTTAATTCACCCCTCCACTTT.

V usage is TRBV18 and J usage is TRBJ2-5; D call uncertain. V was cut by 6 bases and J by 4 bases, with 18 bases left in between. The CDR3 length is 15 residues. The germline CDR1 and CDR2 sequences are KGHSH and LQKENI. CDR3 coding DNA: TGTGCCAGCTCCTCCAAACCGGGCCGCGGAGAGACCCAGTACTTC. Its translation is CASSSKPGRGETQYF.

The chain couples TRBV30 to TRBJ2-1; D call uncertain. Trimming removed 2 bases from V and 0 bases from J, with 11 bases in between. Germline CDR1 reads GTSNPN; CDR2 reads SVGIG (reference sequence). The CDR3 has 15 amino acids. The DNA of the CDR3 is TGTGCCTGGAGTCTTAGCAGCCCCTCCTACAATGAGCAGTTCTTC. It yields the protein CAWSLSSPSYNEQFF.